One and the same sample provided the 15 T cell receptor beta chains below, sequenced in a study of Ad26.COV2.S vaccination and SARS-CoV-2 variants. Sequencing used immunoSEQ multiplex PCR; TCRdb keeps in-frame clones, though not all of them. This sample has hundreds of thousands of clones, with around 88% found just once. Documented treatment: roughly 20 received Ad26.COV2.S at low or high dose, single or two shots; a few received placebo; per-sample allocation not given. Samples analyzed were those drawn on day 63 after the first vaccine or placebo injection. Sample: peripheral blood, taken in a trial of Ad26.COV2.S vaccine versus placebo. Receptors were obtained from a person between 18 and 65 years old who received the Ad26.COV2.S COVID-19 vaccine or a placebo.

The chain employs TRBV5-1 and TRBJ2-2; 10 bases map to TRBD1. The CDR3 is 16 residues long. The germline V gene encodes CDR1 SGHRS and CDR2 YFSETQ. V lost 6 bases, J lost 7 bases, and 12 bases stayed unmatched. DNA of the CDR3: TGCGCCAGCACCCCACCGGGACAGGGGTCCCTCGGGGAGCTGTTTTTT. Protein sequence: CASTPPGQGSLGELFF.

The rearrangement uses TRBV15 and TRBJ2-5; D remains unclear. The CDR3 loop spans 11 amino acids. The germline V gene has CDR1 LNHNV and CDR2 YYDKDF (reference sequence). V was shortened by 4 bases and J by 2 bases, with 2 bases between the two germline ends. The CDR3 DNA is TGTGCCACCAGCACGCAAGAGACCCAGTACTTC. It is translated as CATSTQETQYF.

The chain carries TRBV9 and TRBJ1-2; TRBD1 agrees at 10 bases. CDR3 size: 13 residues. The V segment lost 4 bases and the J segment 10 bases; nucleotides outside the gene matches: 7. Germline CDR1 reads SGDLS; CDR2 reads YYNGEE. CDR3 coding DNA: TGTGCCAGCAGCCCGGGGACAGGGGAGGACTACACCTTC. As protein: CASSPGTGEDYTF. Full variable domain (missing parts from reference TRBV9 and TRBJ1-2): DSGVTQTPKHLITATGQRVTLRCSPRSGDLSVYWYQQSLDQGLQFLIQYYNGEERAKGNILERFSAQQFPDLHSELNLSSLELGDSALYFCASSPGTGEDYTFGSGTRLTVV.

The J gene is TRBJ2-2, the V gene TRBV28, with D possibly TRBD1 on 6 matching bases. The CDR3 length is 14 residues. Trimming removed 7 bases at V and 3 bases at J, with 12 bases between. Germline V CDR1 and CDR2: MDHEN, SYDVKM. The DNA of the CDR3 is TGTGCCAGCACCGGGACACCCTACACCGGGGAGCTGTTTTTT. Amino acid sequence: CASTGTPYTGELFF.

J is TRBJ1-4 and V is TRBV29-1, with D perhaps TRBD1 (6 bases). The germline V and J ends were trimmed by 6 bases and 6 bases, with 17 bases remaining between them. Germline CDR1 reads SQVTM; CDR2 reads ANQGSEA. The length of the CDR3 is 14 residues. The CDR3 DNA sequence: TGCAGCGTGACAGGTACTCTGGATGATGAAAAACTGTTTTTT. Amino acid sequence: CSVTGTLDDEKLFF.

The V gene is TRBV2, the J gene TRBJ2-5; 15 nucleotides match TRBD2. J was trimmed by 1 base and V by 3 bases; bases with no gene match: 3. The germline gives CDR1 SNHLY, CDR2 FYNNEI. CDR3 length equals 17 residues. CDR3 region: CASSEGLAGGVQETQYF. As DNA, the CDR3 is TGTGCCAGCAGTGAGGGACTAGCGGGGGGCGTCCAAGAGACCCAGTACTTC.

J is TRBJ1-2 and V is TRBV19; no definite D call. This CDR3 region has 12 residues. V lost 4 bases and J lost 3, with 6 bases in between. Germline V CDR1 and CDR2: LNHDA, SQIVND (reference sequence). In nucleotides, the CDR3 is TGTGCCAGTAGTAACCGCGACTATGGCTACACCTTC. Amino acid sequence: CASSNRDYGYTF.

V gene TRBV9 combines with J gene TRBJ2-1; TRBD1 matches at 8 bases. The V gene's germline CDR1 is SGDLS and CDR2 YYNGEE. The CDR3 spans 14 residues. V dropped 4 bases and J dropped 8; count of bases not matched to a gene: 8. The CDR3 protein is CASSPRQGADEQFF. DNA for the CDR3: TGTGCCAGCAGCCCGAGGCAGGGGGCGGATGAGCAGTTCTTC.

This clone was seen a single time. The chain has TRBV7-6 and TRBJ2-1; D not resolved. CDR3 size: 14 residues. CDR1 is SGHVS and CDR2 is FNYEAQ in the germline V gene. Between the trimmed V and J ends, which lost 5 bases and 10 bases, there was a span of 18 bases. The chain's CDR3 is CASSIGPAEGEQFF. The CDR3 DNA reads as TGTGCCAGCAGCATCGGCCCGGCAGAAGGGGAGCAGTTCTTC.

The rearrangement uses TRBV12-3 or TRBV12-4 and TRBJ1-2; D not certain. This CDR3 is built from 11 residues. V lost 4 bases and J 0 bases, leaving 0 bases between the germline ends. The CDR3 region has the DNA TGTGCCAGCAGTTCTAACTATGGCTACACCTTC. Its translation: CASSSNYGYTF.

The J gene is TRBJ2-7, the V gene TRBV28; weak D call: TRBD1 (6 bases). Germline loops: CDR1 MDHEN, CDR2 SYDVKM. Deletions cut 4 bases from V and 2 bases from J, with 12 bases between. There are 14 residues in the CDR3. CDR3 loop: CASSYRGFAYEQYF. The DNA for the CDR3 is TGTGCCAGCAGTTATAGGGGGTTTGCCTACGAGCAGTACTTC. Full variable domain (remainder filled in from reference TRBV28 and TRBJ2-7): DVKVTQSSRYLVKRTGEKVFLECVQDMDHENMFWYRQDPGLGLRLIYFSYDVKMKEKGDIPEGYSVSREKKERFSLILESASTNQTSMYLCASSYRGFAYEQYFGPGTRLTVT.

This sequence joins TRBV6-5 and TRBJ1-3, with unresolved D. The germline gives CDR1 MNHEY, CDR2 SVGAGI. CDR3 length: 16 residues. Trimming pared 0 bases from V and 0 bases from J, leaving 9 bases between. The DNA of the CDR3 is TGTGCCAGCAGTTACTCGAGAATGACCTCTGGAAACACCATATATTTT. This translates into CASSYSRMTSGNTIYF.

The rearrangement links TRBV18 to TRBJ1-2; D gene uncertain. Germline CDR1 KGHSH, CDR2 LQKENI. V lost 0 bases, J lost 7 bases, and 12 bases lay in between. The CDR3 runs to 14 residues. The CDR3 nucleotides are TGTGCCAGCTCACCACCCTCGCAGTCGTTTGGCTACACCTTC. Its translation is CASSPPSQSFGYTF.

The rearrangement joins TRBV6-2 or TRBV6-3 to TRBJ1-1; D possibly corresponds to TRBD1 (5 bases). V dropped 4 bases and J dropped 8 bases, with 14 bases sitting between them. The CDR3 has 13 amino acids. CDR1 and CDR2 (germline): MNHEY, SVGEGT. The CDR3 loop reads CASSSGNFGEAFF. The CDR3, as DNA: TGTGCCAGCAGTTCAGGGAATTTCGGGGAAGCTTTCTTT.

This clone has just one count. This chain connects TRBV10-1 to TRBJ1-6, with TRBD1 matching over 9 bases. This CDR3 spans 18 amino acids. V gave up 2 bases and J gave up 6 bases; unmatched junction bases: 11. Germline values: CDR1 WNHNN, CDR2 SYGVQD (reference sequence). DNA for the CDR3: TGCGCCAGCAGTGAGCCCCGGGACAGGGTGGTAGGTAATTCACCCCTCCACTTT. Translating it yields CASSEPRDRVVGNSPLHF.